One sample yielded the 11 T cell receptor beta chains listed below, sequenced in a study of T cells in Graves' hyperthyroidism and ophthalmopathy. TCR beta CDR3 region amplification was performed from RNA transcripts. The HTBI primer set was used in a first-round RT-PCR of the TCR CDR3. MiXCR, run by TCRdb on the multiplex PCR reads, gives a single entry per CDR3 protein. This sample has 650,000 to 800,000 distinct CDR3 sequences, with 40% to 55% found just once. What was sequenced was peripheral blood or thyroid tissue (not recorded which). The receptors were gathered from an adult man with Graves' disease, either hyperthyroidism or ophthalmopathy (not recorded which).

This clonotype has at least ten counts. The V and J genes are TRBV7-6 and TRBJ2-2; weak D call: TRBD1 (5 bases). The V end was cut by 5 bases, the J end by 4 bases, with 17 bases between. CDR3 size: 16 residues. Germline lookup yields CDR1 SGHVS and CDR2 FNYEAQ. CDR3 bases: TGTGCCAGCAGCCAGTGGGCAGGGCAGAGCACCGGGGAGCTGTTTTTT. This sequence encodes CASSQWAGQSTGELFF.

This clonotype has only a few counts. V and J are TRBV7-2 and TRBJ1-2; 9 positions agree with TRBD1. This CDR3 is built from 15 residues. V shed 4 bases and J 8 bases; nucleotides not matched to a gene: 11. Germline V gives CDR1 SGHTA, CDR2 FQGNSA. The CDR3 region is CASSSLQGAGKGYTF. The CDR3 DNA follows: TGTGCCAGCAGCTCATTACAGGGGGCGGGTAAAGGCTACACCTTC.

This clonotype was detected only a few times. The rearrangement uses TRBV29-1 and TRBJ1-1; 10 positions agree with TRBD1. The CDR3 is made up of 12 amino acids. Germline CDR1 is SQVTM and CDR2 is ANQGSEA. The CDR3 loop reads CSAGQGGTEAFF. DNA of the CDR3: TGCAGTGCTGGACAGGGGGGGACTGAAGCTTTCTTT.

The V call is TRBV7-3, the J call TRBJ2-2, with 7 bases matching TRBD1. Germline assignment: CDR1 SGHTA and CDR2 FQGTGA. Trimming at V came to 0 bases and at J to 3 bases, leaving 4 bases not matched to a gene. The CDR3 has 16 amino acids. The CDR3 region is CASSLTGTAHTGELFF. The CDR3 nucleotides read TGTGCCAGCAGCTTAACGGGGACAGCCCACACCGGGGAGCTGTTTTTT.

Worth noting for this clonotype: A much more abundant neighbour one base away suggests this may be a read error. The CDR3 region is CATSREGGRGRNQSQHF. The CDR3 region has the DNA TGTGCCACCAGCAGAGAGGGGGGGCGCGGGAGGAATCAGTCCCAGCATTTT. V and J are TRBV15 and TRBJ1-5; D may be TRBD1 (6 bases). This CDR3 region has 17 residues. Germline V CDR1 and CDR2: LNHNV, YYDKDF (reference sequence).

This clonotype was picked up many times. The chain is built from TRBV24-1 and TRBJ1-1; D remains unclear. The CDR3 is 13 amino acids. Between the trimmed V and J ends, which lost 7 bases and 5 bases, there was a span of 13 bases. Germline lookup yields CDR1 KGHDR and CDR2 SFDVKD. CDR3 loop: CATSLRVLTEAFF. The CDR3, as DNA: TGTGCCACCAGCTTAAGGGTTTTGACTGAAGCTTTCTTT.

This chain joins TRBV29-1 and TRBJ1-1; D is perhaps TRBD1 (5 bases). The CDR3 sequence is 12 residues long. The V gene lost 8 bases and the J gene lost 0 bases, with 10 bases spanning the gap. Germline CDR1 SQVTM, CDR2 ANQGSEA. This CDR3 reads CSFGALNTEAFF. Written as DNA, the CDR3 is TGCAGCTTCGGGGCCCTGAACACTGAAGCTTTCTTT. The full variable domain, its missing parts supplied by reference TRBV29-1 and TRBJ1-1, is SAVISQKPSRDICQRGTSLTIQCQVDSQVTMMFWYRQQPGQSLTLIATANQGSEATYESGFVIDKFPISRPNLTFSTLTVSNMSPEDSSIYLCSFGALNTEAFFGQGTRLTVV.

Comments on this clonotype: Likely a read error: the CDR3 ends without its conserved phenylalanine or tryptophan. The chain links TRBV19 to TRBJ1-1, with 10 bases matching TRBD1. The length of the CDR3 is 17 residues. Germline assignment: CDR1 LNHDA and CDR2 SQIVND (reference sequence). V lost 3 bases to trimming and J lost 0 bases; unmatched junction nucleotides: 7. The CDR3 DNA is TGTGCCAGTAGTATCCCGGGACAGGGGCCGTTGAACACTGAAGCTTTCTCT. Amino acids: CASSIPGQGPLNTEAFS.

The gene calls are TRBV7-3 and TRBJ2-3; TRBD2 matches at 10 bases. The CDR3 totals 15 residues. Trimming at V came to 2 bases and at J to 2 bases, leaving 1 base not matched to a gene. CDR1 is SGHTA and CDR2 is FQGTGA in the germline V gene. The CDR3 protein is CASSLLAGDTDTQYF. CDR3 nucleotides: TGTGCCAGCAGCTTACTAGCGGGGGACACAGATACGCAGTATTTT.

Turning to this clonotype: This CDR3 fails to terminate in the conserved phenylalanine or tryptophan, so it likely reflects a read error. It is unclear where the CDR3 begins or ends on the DNA, so no DNA is shown, and the CDR3 is as TCRdb lists it. V gene TRBV15 combines with J gene TRBJ1-4. The germline V gene encodes CDR1 LNHNV and CDR2 YYDKDF (reference sequence). The CDR3 spans 8 amino acids, including both terminal residues. This CDR3 reads CATSRDIQ.

In this sample, this clonotype turned up a few times. The genes are TRBV2 and TRBJ1-4; 8 bases are a match to TRBD1. Germline-derived CDR1 and CDR2 are SNHLY and FYNNEI. This CDR3 spans 15 amino acids. With V trimmed by 5 bases and J by 3 bases, 5 bases remained unmatched. The chain's CDR3 is CASSKIQGANEKLFF. CDR3 DNA: TGTGCCAGCAGTAAGATACAGGGGGCTAATGAAAAACTGTTTTTT.